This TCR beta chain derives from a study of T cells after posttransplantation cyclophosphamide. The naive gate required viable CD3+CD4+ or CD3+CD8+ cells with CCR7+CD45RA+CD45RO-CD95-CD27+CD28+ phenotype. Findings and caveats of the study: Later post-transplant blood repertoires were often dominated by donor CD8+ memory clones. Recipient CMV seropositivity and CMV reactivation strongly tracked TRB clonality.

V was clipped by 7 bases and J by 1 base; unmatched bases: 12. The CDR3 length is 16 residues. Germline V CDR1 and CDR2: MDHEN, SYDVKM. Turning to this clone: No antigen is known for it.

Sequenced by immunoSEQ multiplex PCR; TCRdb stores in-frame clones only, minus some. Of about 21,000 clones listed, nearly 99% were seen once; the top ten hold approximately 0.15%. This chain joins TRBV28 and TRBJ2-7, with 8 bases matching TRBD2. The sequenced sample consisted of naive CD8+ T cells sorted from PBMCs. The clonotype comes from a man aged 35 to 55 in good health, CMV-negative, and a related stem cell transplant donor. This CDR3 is CASTESLAGLSYEQYF. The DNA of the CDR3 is TGTGCCAGCACGGAGTCGCTAGCGGGCCTTTCCTACGAGCAGTACTTC. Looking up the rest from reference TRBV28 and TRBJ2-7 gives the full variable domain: DVKVTQSSRYLVKRTGEKVFLECVQDMDHENMFWYRQDPGLGLRLIYFSYDVKMKEKGDIPEGYSVSREKKERFSLILESASTNQTSMYLCASTESLAGLSYEQYFGPGTRLTVT.